These 11 T cell receptor beta chains originate from one sample sequenced in a study of blood T cell repertoires in COVID-19. Produced via immunoSEQ multiplex PCR; TCRdb's table is partial and in-frame only. The sample holds tens of thousands of clones; approximately 83% are singletons and the top ten take 28%. Source material: peripheral blood. The receptors were sampled from a man aged 65-85 years with acute or convalescent COVID-19.

This chain joins TRBV19 and TRBJ2-1, with D possibly being TRBD1 (5 bases). The ends were cut back, 5 bases at V and 8 bases at J, with 13 bases in the middle. This CDR3 comprises 13 residues. The germline V gene has CDR1 LNHDA and CDR2 SQIVND (reference sequence). The CDR3 region has the DNA TGTGCCAGTAGTGATCAGGGTTGGTATGAGCAGTTCTTC. Translating gives CASSDQGWYEQFF.

As for this clone: Other DNA sequences from this sample encode an identical CDR3 as well. This chain connects TRBV7-9 to TRBJ2-1, with TRBD2 identical over 10 bases. The junction had 5 bases not matched to a gene; V was cut back by 0 bases and J by 9 bases. The CDR3 is 15 amino acids. Germline lookup yields CDR1 SEHNR and CDR2 FQNEAQ (reference sequence). The CDR3, as DNA: TGTGCCAGCAGCTTAGCATTAGCGGGAGGCCCTGAGCAGTTCTTC. Translating it yields CASSLALAGGPEQFF.

This chain connects TRBV30 to TRBJ1-2, with D possibly matching TRBD1 (5 bases). Germline CDR1 is GTSNPN and CDR2 is SVGIG (reference sequence). This CDR3 is built from 14 residues. Trimming removed 2 bases from V and 6 bases from J, with 16 bases in between. This CDR3 reads CAWSPRGSLHGYTF. The CDR3 DNA is TGTGCCTGGAGTCCGCGGGGCAGCCTCCATGGCTACACCTTC.

V gene TRBV28 combines with J gene TRBJ2-1; perhaps TRBD1 as D (6 bases). The V end lost 10 bases, the J end lost 7 bases, and 23 bases lay between the germline ends. The CDR3 length is 15 residues. Germline lookup yields CDR1 MDHEN and CDR2 SYDVKM. CDR3 bases: TGTGCCAACCCACTTAGCGCCAGGGGCGGAAATGAGCAGTTCTTC. Translating it yields CANPLSARGGNEQFF. The full variable domain, rest sourced from reference TRBV28 and TRBJ2-1, is DVKVTQSSRYLVKRTGEKVFLECVQDMDHENMFWYRQDPGLGLRLIYFSYDVKMKEKGDIPEGYSVSREKKERFSLILESASTNQTSMYLCANPLSARGGNEQFFGPGTRLTVL.

The rearrangement links TRBV27 to TRBJ1-5, with D perhaps TRBD1 (6 bases). Germline lookup yields CDR1 MNHEY and CDR2 SMNVEV (reference sequence). This CDR3 contains 14 residues. Trimming shortened V by 4 bases and J by 2 bases, and 9 bases separated the two germline ends. The CDR3 DNA is TGTGCCAGCAGTTACAGGGCTGGCAATCAGCCCCAGCATTTT. Encoded protein: CASSYRAGNQPQHF.

The rearrangement uses TRBV11-2 and TRBJ1-1; 8 bases map to TRBD1. The CDR3 is 19 amino acids. J gave up 4 bases and V 1 base, and 17 bases lay outside the gene matches. The germline V gene has CDR1 SGHAT and CDR2 FQNNGV. This chain's CDR3 is CASSLGWGGQAGLSTEAFF. Written as DNA, the CDR3 is TGTGCCAGCAGCTTAGGTTGGGGGGGACAGGCGGGCCTGAGCACTGAAGCTTTCTTT. The full variable domain, completed using reference TRBV11-2 and TRBJ1-1, is EAGVAQSPRYKIIEKRQSVAFWCNPISGHATLYWYQQILGQGPKLLIQFQNNGVVDDSQLPKDRFSAERLKGVDSTLKIQPAKLEDSAVYLCASSLGWGGQAGLSTEAFFGQGTRLTVV.

The chain is built from TRBV5-1 and TRBJ1-1; D might be TRBD1 (5 bases). This CDR3 has 14 amino acids. CDR1 is SGHRS, CDR2 YFSETQ, per germline. V gave up 0 bases and J gave up 0 bases, with 6 bases separating them. The CDR3 here is CASSLARVNTEAFF. CDR3 in DNA: TGCGCCAGCAGCTTGGCCAGGGTGAACACTGAAGCTTTCTTT.

The gene calls are TRBV5-1 and TRBJ1-2, with D possibly being TRBD1 (5 bases). The CDR3 sequence is 13 residues long. The germline V and J ends were trimmed by 0 bases and 6 bases, with 9 bases remaining between them. The germline V gene encodes CDR1 SGHRS and CDR2 YFSETQ. The CDR3 DNA sequence: TGCGCCAGCAGCTTGGGACAGTTTGATGGCTACACCTTC. It codes for CASSLGQFDGYTF.

The chain joins TRBV6-6 to TRBJ1-2; D unclear. The CDR3 loop spans 13 amino acids. V was shortened by 8 bases and J by 5 bases, with 15 bases between the two germline ends. The germline CDR1 and CDR2 sequences are MNHNY and SVGAGI (reference sequence). The DNA of the CDR3 is TGTGCCAGCCATAGAAGCCTCTTTTATGGCTACACCTTC. Translating gives CASHRSLFYGYTF.

The chain is built from TRBV19 and TRBJ1-1; D is unresolved. V shed 3 bases and J shed 1 base, with 6 bases lying between them. Germline CDR1 and CDR2: LNHDA and SQIVND (reference sequence). This CDR3 is 13 amino acids long. CDR3 bases: TGTGCCAGTAGTATTCTAGGGAACACTGAAGCTTTCTTT. Encoded protein: CASSILGNTEAFF.

The sample holds a few counts of this clone. This rearrangement joins TRBV5-1 to TRBJ1-2; maybe TRBD1 (6 bases). The CDR3 is 13 residues long. V was shortened by 7 bases and J by 6 bases, with 16 bases between the two germline ends. The germline gives CDR1 SGHRS, CDR2 YFSETQ. CDR3 region: CASETGGGHGYTF. CDR3 nucleotides: TGCGCCAGCGAAACGGGAGGGGGGCATGGCTACACCTTC.